This T cell receptor (beta chain) was found in a study of radiotherapy plus CTLA-4 blockade in lung cancer. Study background: Patients showed objective responses in about 20% of cases, and disease control was achieved by approximately 30%.

With 7 bases clipped from V and 7 bases from J, the junction kept 4 bases outside the gene matches. CDR1 is SGHTA and CDR2 is FQGNSA in the germline V gene. The CDR3 runs to 13 residues. Notes on the study in general: Early blood T cell clone dynamics reportedly forecast response best, with interferon-beta.

Repertoires were generated with immunoSEQ multiplex PCR, while TCRdb's copy carries only in-frame clones and drops some. Of about 59,000 clones listed, around 68% are singletons. As regards this clone: No antigen is known for it.

This chain links TRBV7-2 with TRBJ2-7; 13 bases match TRBD2. Sequencing used peripheral blood, obtained from a patient treated with radiotherapy plus ipilimumab. The clonotype originates from a human donor with non-small cell lung cancer whose response to radiotherapy plus ipilimumab could not be evaluated. The CDR3, as DNA: TGTGCCAGCACCGCGACTAGCGGGGGGGAGCAGTACTTC. This sequence encodes CASTATSGGEQYF. Variable domain in full (rest from reference TRBV7-2 and TRBJ2-7): GAGVSQSPSNKVTEKGKDVELRCDPISGHTALYWYRQSLGQGLEFLIYFQGNSAPDKSGLPSDRFSAERTGGSVSTLTIQRTQQEDSAVYLCASTATSGGEQYFGPGTRLTVT.